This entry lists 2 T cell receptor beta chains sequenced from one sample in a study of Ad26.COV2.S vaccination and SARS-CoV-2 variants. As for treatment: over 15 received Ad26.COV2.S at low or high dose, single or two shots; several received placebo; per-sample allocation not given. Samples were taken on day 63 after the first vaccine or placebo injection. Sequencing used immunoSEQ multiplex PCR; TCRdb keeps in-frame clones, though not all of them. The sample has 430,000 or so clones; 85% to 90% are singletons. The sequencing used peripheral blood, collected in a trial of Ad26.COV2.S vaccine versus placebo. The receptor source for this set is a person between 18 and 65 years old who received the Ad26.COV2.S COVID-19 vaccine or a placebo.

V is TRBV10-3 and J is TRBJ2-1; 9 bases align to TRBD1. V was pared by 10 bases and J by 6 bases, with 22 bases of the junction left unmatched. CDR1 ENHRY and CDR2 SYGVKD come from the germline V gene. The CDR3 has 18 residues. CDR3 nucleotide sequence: TGTGCCACCAACGGTCGAATCCCCGGACAGGGGATTTTCAATGAGCAGTTCTTC. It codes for CATNGRIPGQGIFNEQFF.

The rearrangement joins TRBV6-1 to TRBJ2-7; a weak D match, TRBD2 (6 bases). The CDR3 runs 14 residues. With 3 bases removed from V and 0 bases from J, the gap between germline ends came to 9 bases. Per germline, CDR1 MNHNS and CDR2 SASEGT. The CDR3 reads CASSEGLGSYEQYF. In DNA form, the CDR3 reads TGTGCCAGCAGTGAGGGACTTGGCTCCTACGAGCAGTACTTC.